This T cell receptor beta chain is drawn from a study of cytomegalovirus exposure and HLA in healthy donors. Study-wide results and limits: Cytomegalovirus-associated status was assigned to 164 TCR beta chains. Among the CMV-associated chains, three were confirmed in vitro as specific for CMV antigens.

Of note for this clone: The antigen remains undetermined.

The PCR had 60 Vbeta and 13 Jbeta primers. Clones were sequenced by immunoSEQ multiplex PCR, and TCRdb holds only the in-frame ones, with some missing. The sample records some 150,000 clones, 60% to 80% being singletons. The CDR3 runs to 13 residues. Trimming removed 4 bases at V and 2 bases at J, with 9 bases between. In germline, CDR1 is SGHAT, CDR2 FQNNGV. This clonotype was obtained from a male donor in good health and CMV-seronegative. The sequenced material came from PBMCs. The rearrangement uses TRBV11-2 and TRBJ2-7; a weak D match, TRBD1 (5 bases). In DNA, the CDR3 is TGTGCCAGCAGCTCCCAGGGTGCCTACGAGCAGTACTTC. It codes for CASSSQGAYEQYF.